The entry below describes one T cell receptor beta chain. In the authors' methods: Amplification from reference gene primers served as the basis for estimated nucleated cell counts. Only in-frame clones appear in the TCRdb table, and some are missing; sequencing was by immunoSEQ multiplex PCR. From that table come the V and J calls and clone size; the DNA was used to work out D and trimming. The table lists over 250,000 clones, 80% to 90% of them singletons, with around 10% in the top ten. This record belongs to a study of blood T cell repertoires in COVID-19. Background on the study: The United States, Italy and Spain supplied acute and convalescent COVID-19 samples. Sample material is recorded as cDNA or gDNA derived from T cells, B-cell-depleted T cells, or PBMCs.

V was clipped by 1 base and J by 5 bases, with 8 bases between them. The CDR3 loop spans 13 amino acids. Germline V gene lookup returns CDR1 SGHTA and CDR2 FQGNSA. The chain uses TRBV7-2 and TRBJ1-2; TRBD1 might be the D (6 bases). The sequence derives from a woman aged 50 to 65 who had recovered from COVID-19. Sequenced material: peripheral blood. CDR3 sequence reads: CASSLGTVYGYTF. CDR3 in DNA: TGTGCCAGCAGCTTAGGGACAGTATATGGCTACACCTTC.